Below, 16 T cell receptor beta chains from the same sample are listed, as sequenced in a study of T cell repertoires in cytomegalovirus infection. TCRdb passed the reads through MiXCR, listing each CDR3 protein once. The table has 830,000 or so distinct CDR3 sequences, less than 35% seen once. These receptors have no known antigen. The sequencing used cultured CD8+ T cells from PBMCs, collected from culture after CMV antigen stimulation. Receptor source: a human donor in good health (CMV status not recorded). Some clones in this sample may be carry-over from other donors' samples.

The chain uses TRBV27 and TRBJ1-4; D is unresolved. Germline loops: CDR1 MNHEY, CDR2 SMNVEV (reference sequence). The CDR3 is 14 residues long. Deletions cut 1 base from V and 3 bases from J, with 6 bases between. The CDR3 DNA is TGTGCCAGCAGTTTATTCGATTCTAATGAAAAACTGTTTTTT. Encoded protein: CASSLFDSNEKLFF.

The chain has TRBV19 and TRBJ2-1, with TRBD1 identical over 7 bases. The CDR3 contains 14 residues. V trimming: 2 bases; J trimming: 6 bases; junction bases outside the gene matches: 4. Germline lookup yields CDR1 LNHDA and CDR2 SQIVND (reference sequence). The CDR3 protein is CASSIRGRINEQFF. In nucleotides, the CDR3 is TGTGCCAGTAGTATAAGGGGGCGCATCAATGAGCAGTTCTTC.

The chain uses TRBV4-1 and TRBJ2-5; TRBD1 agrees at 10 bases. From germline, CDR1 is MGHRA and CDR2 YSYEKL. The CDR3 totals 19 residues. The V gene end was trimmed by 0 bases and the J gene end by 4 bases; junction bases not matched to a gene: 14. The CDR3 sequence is CASSQDLAGTGVVGETQYF. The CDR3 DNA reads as TGCGCCAGCAGCCAAGACCTAGCTGGGACAGGGGTGGTGGGAGAGACCCAGTACTTC.

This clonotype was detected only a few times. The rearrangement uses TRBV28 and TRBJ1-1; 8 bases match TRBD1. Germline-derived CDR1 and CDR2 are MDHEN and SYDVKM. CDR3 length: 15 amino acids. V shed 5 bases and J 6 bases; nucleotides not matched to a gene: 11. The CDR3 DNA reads TGTGCCAGCAGTCGCTCCAGGGGGCTAAAGGCTGAAGCTTTCTTT. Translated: CASSRSRGLKAEAFF.

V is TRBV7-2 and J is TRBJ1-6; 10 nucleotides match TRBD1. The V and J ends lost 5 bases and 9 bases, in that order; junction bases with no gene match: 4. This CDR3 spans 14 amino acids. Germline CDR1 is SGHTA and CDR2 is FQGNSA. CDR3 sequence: CASSKGQGFSPLHF. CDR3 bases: TGTGCCAGCAGCAAGGGACAGGGGTTTTCACCCCTCCACTTT.

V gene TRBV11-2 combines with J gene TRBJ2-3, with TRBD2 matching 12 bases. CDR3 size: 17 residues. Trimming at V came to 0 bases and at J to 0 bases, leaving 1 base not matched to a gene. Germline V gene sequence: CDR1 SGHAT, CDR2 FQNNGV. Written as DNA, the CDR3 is TGTGCCAGCAGCTTAGACGGACTAGCGGGGAGCACAGATACGCAGTATTTT. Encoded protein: CASSLDGLAGSTDTQYF.

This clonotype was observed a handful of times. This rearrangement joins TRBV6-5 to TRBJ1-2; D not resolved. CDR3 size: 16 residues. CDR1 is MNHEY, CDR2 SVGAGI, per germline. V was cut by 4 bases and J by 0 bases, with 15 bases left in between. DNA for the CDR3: TGTGCCAGCAGTTTCAGCCGGGAGAACTCTAACTATGGCTACACCTTC. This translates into CASSFSRENSNYGYTF.

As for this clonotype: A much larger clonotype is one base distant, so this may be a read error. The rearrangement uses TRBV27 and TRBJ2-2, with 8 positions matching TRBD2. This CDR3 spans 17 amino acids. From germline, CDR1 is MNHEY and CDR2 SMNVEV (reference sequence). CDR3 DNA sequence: TGTGCCAACAGTCCTCTCTACGGACGGGGGGGCACCGGGGAGCTGTTTTTT. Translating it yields CANSPLYGRGGTGELFF.

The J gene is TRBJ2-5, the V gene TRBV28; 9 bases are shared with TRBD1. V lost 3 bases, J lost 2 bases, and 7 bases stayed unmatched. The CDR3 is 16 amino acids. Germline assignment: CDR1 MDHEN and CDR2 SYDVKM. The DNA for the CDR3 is TGTGCCAGCAGTTTTCTGACAGGGGGAGGACAAGAGACCCAGTACTTC. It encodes CASSFLTGGGQETQYF.

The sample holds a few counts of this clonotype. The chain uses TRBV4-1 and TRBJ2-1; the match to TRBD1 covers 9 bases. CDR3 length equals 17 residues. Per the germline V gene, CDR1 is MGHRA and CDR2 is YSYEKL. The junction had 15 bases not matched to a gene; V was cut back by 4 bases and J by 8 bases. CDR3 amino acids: CASSPEPGTGNVDEQFF. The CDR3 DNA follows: TGCGCCAGCAGCCCAGAGCCCGGGACAGGGAATGTCGATGAGCAGTTCTTC.

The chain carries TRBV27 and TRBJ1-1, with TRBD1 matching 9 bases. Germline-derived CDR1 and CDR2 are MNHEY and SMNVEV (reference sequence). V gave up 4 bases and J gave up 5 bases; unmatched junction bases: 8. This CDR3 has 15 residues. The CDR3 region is CASSYRGLEGTEAFF. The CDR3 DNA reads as TGTGCCAGCAGTTACAGGGGGCTCGAGGGAACTGAAGCTTTCTTT.

CDR3 region: CASSLAWGRNTGELFF. CDR3 nucleotides: TGTGCCAGCAGCTTAGCGTGGGGGCGAAACACCGGGGAGCTGTTTTTT. J is TRBJ2-2 and V is TRBV7-2; the D gene is possibly TRBD1 (6 bases). The ends were cut back, 0 bases at V and 2 bases at J, with 10 bases in the middle. The CDR3 extends over 16 amino acids. Germline assignment: CDR1 SGHTA and CDR2 FQGNSA. Full variable domain (remainder filled in from reference TRBV7-2 and TRBJ2-2): GAGVSQSPSNKVTEKGKDVELRCDPISGHTALYWYRQSLGQGLEFLIYFQGNSAPDKSGLPSDRFSAERTGGSVSTLTIQRTQQEDSAVYLCASSLAWGRNTGELFFGEGSRLTVL.

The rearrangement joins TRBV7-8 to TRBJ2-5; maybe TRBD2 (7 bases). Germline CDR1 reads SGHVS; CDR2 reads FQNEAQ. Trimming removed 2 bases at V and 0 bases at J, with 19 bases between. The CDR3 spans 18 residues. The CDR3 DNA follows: TGTGCCAGCAGCTTAACGGGTTTTAGGGAGGGGGACCAAGAGACCCAGTACTTC. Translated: CASSLTGFREGDQETQYF.

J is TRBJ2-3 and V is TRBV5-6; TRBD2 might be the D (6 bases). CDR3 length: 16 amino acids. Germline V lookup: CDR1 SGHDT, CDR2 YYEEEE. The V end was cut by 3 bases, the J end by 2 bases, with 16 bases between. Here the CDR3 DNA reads TGTGCCAGCAGCTATATGGCGGGGTTCTCCACAGATACGCAGTATTTT. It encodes CASSYMAGFSTDTQYF.

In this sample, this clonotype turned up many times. The CDR3 DNA reads TGTGCCAGCAGCTTAGGAGCGGACCTGAACACTGAAGCTTTCTTT. Translating it yields CASSLGADLNTEAFF. The V call is TRBV7-8, the J call TRBJ1-1; D call uncertain. The CDR3 runs 15 residues. Trimming stripped 1 base from V and 0 bases from J, with 9 bases between. The V gene's germline CDR1 is SGHVS and CDR2 FQNEAQ.

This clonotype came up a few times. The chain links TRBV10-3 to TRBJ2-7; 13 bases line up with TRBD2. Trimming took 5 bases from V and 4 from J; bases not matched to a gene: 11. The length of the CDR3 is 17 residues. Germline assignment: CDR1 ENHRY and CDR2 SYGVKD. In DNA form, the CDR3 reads TGTGCCATCAGTCCCACCCCCGGACTAGCGGGGGCGTACGAGCAGTACGTC. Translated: CAISPTPGLAGAYEQYV.